This T cell receptor beta chain originates from a study of molecular identifiers for immune sequencing clone quantification. TCRdb reanalysed the PCR reads using MiXCR and keeps one entry per CDR3 protein. The table records fewer than 350,000 distinct CDR3 sequences, 20% to 25% of them present only once. Many counts were recorded for this clonotype. V lost 9 bases and J lost 3, with 15 bases in between. The CDR3 covers 14 residues. This sequence joins TRBV12-3 or TRBV12-4 and TRBJ1-5; the D gene is possibly TRBD1 (6 bases). The material sequenced was naive CD8+ T cells from blood, with Jurkat cell RNA spiked in. Subset: FACS-sorted CD8+CD4-CCR7+CD45RA+ naive T cells. This receptor was identified in a human donor in good health. Some libraries in this study had Jurkat cell RNA spiked in. The CDR3 region has the DNA TGTGCCAGTCAGTCTCAGGGGTACAATCAGCCCCAGCATTTT. Its protein is CASQSQGYNQPQHF.